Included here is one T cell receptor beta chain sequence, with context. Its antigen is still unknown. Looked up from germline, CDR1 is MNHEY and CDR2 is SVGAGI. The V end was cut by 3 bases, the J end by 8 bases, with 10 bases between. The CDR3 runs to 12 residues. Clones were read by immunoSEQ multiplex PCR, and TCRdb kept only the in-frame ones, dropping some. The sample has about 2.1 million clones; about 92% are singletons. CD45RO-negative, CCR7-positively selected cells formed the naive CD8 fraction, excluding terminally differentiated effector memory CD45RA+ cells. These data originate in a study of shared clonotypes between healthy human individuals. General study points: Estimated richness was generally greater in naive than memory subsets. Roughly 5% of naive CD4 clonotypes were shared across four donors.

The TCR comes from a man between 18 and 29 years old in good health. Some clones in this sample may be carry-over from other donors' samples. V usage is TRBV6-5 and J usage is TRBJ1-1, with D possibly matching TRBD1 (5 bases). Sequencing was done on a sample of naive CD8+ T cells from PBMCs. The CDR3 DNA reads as TGTGCCAGCAGTTATGTACGGGGGGAAGCTTTCTTT. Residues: CASSYVRGEAFF.